The entry that follows covers one TCR beta chain sequence. The antigen is not known. These data originate in a study of identical twins. MiXCR, applied by TCRdb to the 5' RACE reads, yields one record per CDR3 protein. The sample contains 400,000 to 600,000 distinct CDR3 sequences, 20% to 25% of which appear only once. The CDR3 sequence is 15 residues long. The V and J ends lost 1 base and 3 bases respectively, with 10 bases between them. CDR1 is LGHDT, CDR2 YNNKEL, per germline (reference sequence). Donors uniformly comprised healthy Caucasians. Study results and caveats: Models, which agreed with sharing between unrelated individuals, nonetheless underestimated the out-of-frame TCR alpha sharing seen in monozygotic twins.

The sample was also linked to a second study, of yellow fever vaccine responses in identical twins.

This chain links TRBV3-1 with TRBJ2-1; possible D gene TRBD1, 6 bases. Sample: CD4+ T cells sorted from blood. The origin of this receptor is a young woman in good health. CDR3 region: CASSQAQGRYNEQFF. CDR3 coding DNA: TGTGCCAGCAGCCAAGCACAGGGTCGCTACAATGAGCAGTTCTTC.